This T cell receptor (beta chain) was captured in a study of OX40 agonist ivuxolimab in advanced cancers. Study details: The patients got ivuxolimab, which is an agonistic anti-OX40 (CD134) antibody. Prior anti-PD-1, anti-PD-L1 or anti-CTLA-4 therapy did not bar entry, and about 38% had some. Study-wide results and caveats: Within 6 weeks, CD4+ and CD8+ blood T cells expanded clonally at 0.1 to 3.0 mg/kg.

Produced via immunoSEQ multiplex PCR; TCRdb's table is partial and in-frame only. This table holds more than 15,000 clones, approximately 85% found once. Remarks on this clone: Its target is not known.

Peripheral blood came from all dose cohorts at three timepoints. The specimen was CD4+ or CD8+ T cells sorted from blood, collected in a trial of the OX40 agonist ivuxolimab. This TCR was sampled from an adult with an advanced solid tumor such as melanoma, head and neck, liver or kidney cancer.

Here the CDR3 reads CASSQESTTNTGELFF. The CDR3 DNA follows: TGCGCCAGCAGCCAAGAGAGTACTACCAACACCGGGGAGCTGTTTTTT. This sequence joins TRBV4-3 and TRBJ2-2; unclear D gene. The CDR3 loop spans 16 amino acids. Deletions cut 0 bases from V and 2 bases from J, with 10 bases between. CDR1 LGHNA and CDR2 YSLEER come from the germline V gene.